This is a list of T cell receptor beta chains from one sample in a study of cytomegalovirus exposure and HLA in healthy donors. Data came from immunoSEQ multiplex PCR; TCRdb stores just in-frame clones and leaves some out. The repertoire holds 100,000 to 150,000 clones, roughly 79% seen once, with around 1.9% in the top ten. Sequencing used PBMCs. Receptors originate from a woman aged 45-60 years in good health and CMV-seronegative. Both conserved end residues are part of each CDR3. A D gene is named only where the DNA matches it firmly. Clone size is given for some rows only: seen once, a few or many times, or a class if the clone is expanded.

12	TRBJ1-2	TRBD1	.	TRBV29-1	TGCAGCGTTGAACAGGGGGGACATGACTACACCTTC	CSVEQGGHDYTF
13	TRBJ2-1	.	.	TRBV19	TGTGCCAGTAGTATGGGCCAGGGCGATGAGCAGTTCTTC	CASSMGQGDEQFF
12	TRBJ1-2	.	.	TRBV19	TGTGCCAGTAGGGGGGCGAACTATGGCTACACCTTC	CASRGANYGYTF
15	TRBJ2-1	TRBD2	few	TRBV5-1	TGCGCCAGCAGCTCGCGACTAGCGGGCCCCAATGAGCAGTTCTTC	CASSSRLAGPNEQFF
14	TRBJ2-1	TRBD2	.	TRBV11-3	TGTGCCAGCAGCTACGCGGGGAGGGACAATGAGCAGTTCTTC	CASSYAGRDNEQFF
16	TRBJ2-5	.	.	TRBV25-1	TGTGCCAGCAGTGAATTGGTTGGGGCAGGTCCGGAGACCCAGTACTTC	CASSELVGAGPETQYF
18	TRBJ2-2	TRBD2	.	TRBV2	TGTGCCAGCAGTGAATTACTCGGGACTAGCGGGAACACCGGGGAGCTGTTTTTT	CASSELLGTSGNTGELFF
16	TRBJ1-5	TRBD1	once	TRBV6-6	TGTGCCAGCAGTTACTCGAGCAGGGGGATACGTCAGCCCCAGCATTTT	CASSYSSRGIRQPQHF
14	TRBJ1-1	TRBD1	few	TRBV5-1	TGCGCCAGCAGCTCCGATTACAGGGGGGCTGAAGCTTTCTTT	CASSSDYRGAEAFF
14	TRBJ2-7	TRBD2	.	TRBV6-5	TGTGCCAGCAGCACCTGGGGTAGCGGGTACGAGCAGTACTTC	CASSTWGSGYEQYF
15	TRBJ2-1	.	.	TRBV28	TGTGCCAGCAGCCCCCGGGGAGAGGCCTACAATGAGCAGTTCTTC	CASSPRGEAYNEQFF
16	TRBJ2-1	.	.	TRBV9	TGTGCCAGCAGCGGAGGCTTAGCGGAAGCCTACAATGAGCAGTTCTTC	CASSGGLAEAYNEQFF
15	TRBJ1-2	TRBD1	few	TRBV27	TGTGCCAGCAGTTCATTGGGACAGCAGCTATATGGCTACACCTTC	CASSSLGQQLYGYTF
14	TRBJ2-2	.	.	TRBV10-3	TGTGCCATCAGTGAAAATACGGACACCGGGGAGCTGTTTTTT	CAISENTDTGELFF
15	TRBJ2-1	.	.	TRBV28	TGTGCCAGCAGTAACCTTTCCCCTACCTACAATGAGCAGTTCTTC	CASSNLSPTYNEQFF
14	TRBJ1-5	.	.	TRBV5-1	TGCGCCAGCAGCTTGTCAGGGTTGAGTCAGCCCCAGAATTTT	CASSLSGLSQPQNF
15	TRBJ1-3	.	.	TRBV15	TGTGCCACCACCCAGGGCAGCAACTCTGGAAACACCATATATTTT	CATTQGSNSGNTIYF
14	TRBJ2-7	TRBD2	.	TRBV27	TGTGCCAGCAGCGAGGGAGGGAGGGCCTACGAGCAGTACTTC	CASSEGGRAYEQYF
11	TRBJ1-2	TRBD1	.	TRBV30	TGTGCCTGGACAGGGGGCTCTGGCTACACCTTC	CAWTGGSGYTF
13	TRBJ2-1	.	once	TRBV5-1	TGCGCCAGCAGCCACCAGGGGCGCGATGAGCAGTTCTTC	CASSHQGRDEQFF
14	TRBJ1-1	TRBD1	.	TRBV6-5	TGTGCCAGCAGCCGTGGACAGGGGAACACTGAAGCTTTCTTT	CASSRGQGNTEAFF
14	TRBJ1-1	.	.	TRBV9	TGTGCCAGCAGCGTAGGTGCCAGGGCCACTGAAGCTTTCTTT	CASSVGARATEAFF
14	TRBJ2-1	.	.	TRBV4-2	TGTGCCAGCAGCCAGGCGGGCGGGACTGGGGAGCAGTTCTTC	CASSQAGGTGEQFF
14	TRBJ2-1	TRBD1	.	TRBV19	TGTGCCAGTAGTATTGACAGGGGGCGAGGTGAGCAGTTCTTC	CASSIDRGRGEQFF
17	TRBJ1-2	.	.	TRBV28	TGTGCCAGCAGTCTTGGGTTTAAAGACTCGCCTCCCTATGGCTACACCTTC	CASSLGFKDSPPYGYTF
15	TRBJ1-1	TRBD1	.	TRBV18	TGTGCCAGCTCACCCCTCAGGGGGCGCGGCACTGAAGCTTTCTTT	CASSPLRGRGTEAFF
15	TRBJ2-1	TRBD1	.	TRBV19	TGTGCCAGTAGTATAGGACAGGGGTCCTACAATGAGCAGTTCTTC	CASSIGQGSYNEQFF
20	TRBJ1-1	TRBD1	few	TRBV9	TGTGCCAGCAGGGGTATAGGCCTCCACAGGGGAAAGGAAATGAACACTGAAGCTTTCTTT	CASRGIGLHRGKEMNTEAFF
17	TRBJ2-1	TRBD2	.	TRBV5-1	TGCGCCAGCAGTAACGAAGGTGGAGGGAGGGTCTACAATGAGCAGTTCTTC	CASSNEGGGRVYNEQFF
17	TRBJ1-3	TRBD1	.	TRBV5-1	TGCGCCAGCAGCTTGGTCTCGGGACAGCGCTCTGGAAACACCATATATTTT	CASSLVSGQRSGNTIYF
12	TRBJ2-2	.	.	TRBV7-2	TGTGCCAGCAGCCTACACACCGGGGAGCTGTTTTTT	CASSLHTGELFF
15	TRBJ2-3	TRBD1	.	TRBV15	TGTGCCACCAGCAGGAACAGGGGGCGGTCAGATACGCAGTATTTT	CATSRNRGRSDTQYF
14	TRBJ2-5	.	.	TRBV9	TGTGCCAGCAGCGGTACAGGCGTCCAAGAGACCCAGTACTTC	CASSGTGVQETQYF
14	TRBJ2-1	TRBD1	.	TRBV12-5	TGTGCTAGTGGTCCCCCGGACAGGTACAATGAGCAGTTCTTC	CASGPPDRYNEQFF
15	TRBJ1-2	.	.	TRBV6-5	TGTGCCAGCAGTGCTGCGCCGCGCGGCCTGAACGGCTACACCTTC	CASSAAPRGLNGYTF
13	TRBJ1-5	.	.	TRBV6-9	TGTGCCAGCAGTTATCTCGGGGGTCAGCCCCAGCATTTT	CASSYLGGQPQHF
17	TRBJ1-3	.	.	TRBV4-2	TGTGCCAGCAGCCGAACCGGGACAAAGAGCTCTGGAAACACCATATATTTT	CASSRTGTKSSGNTIYF
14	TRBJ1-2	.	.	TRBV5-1	TGCGCCAGCAGCTTGGCAGGGGTCGGCTATGGCTACACCTTC	CASSLAGVGYGYTF
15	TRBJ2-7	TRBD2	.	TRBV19	TGTGCCAGTAGTTCCGGGATAGCGGGAGGGCCCGAGCAGTACTTC	CASSSGIAGGPEQYF
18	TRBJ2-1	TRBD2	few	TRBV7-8	TGTGCCAGCAGCCCCTTGTGGGGTAGCGGGAGGGTGTGGAATGAGCAGTTCTTC	CASSPLWGSGRVWNEQFF
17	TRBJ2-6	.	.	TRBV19	TGTGCCAGTAGGGATAGGGACACTAGCTCTGGGGCCAACGTCCTGACTTTC	CASRDRDTSSGANVLTF
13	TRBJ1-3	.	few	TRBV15	TGTGCCACCAGCTGGGGAGGTGGAAACACCATATATTTT	CATSWGGGNTIYF
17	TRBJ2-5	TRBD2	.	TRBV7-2	TGTGCCAGCAGCTTAGGGGGACTAGCGGGAGTGGGAGAGACCCAGTACTTC	CASSLGGLAGVGETQYF
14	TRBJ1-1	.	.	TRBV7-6	TGTGCCAGCAGCTTAGCCACAGTGAACACTGAAGCTTTCTTT	CASSLATVNTEAFF
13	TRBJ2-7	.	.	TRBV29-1	TGCAGCGTTGACGGCAGGGGATCCTACGAGCAGTACTTC	CSVDGRGSYEQYF
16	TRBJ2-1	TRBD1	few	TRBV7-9	TGTGCCAGCAGCTTAGATCCCCAGGGGGACTACAATGAGCAGTTCTTC	CASSLDPQGDYNEQFF
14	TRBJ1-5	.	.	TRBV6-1	TGTGCCAGCAGTCAGGGGACCTCAAATCAGCCCCAGCATTTT	CASSQGTSNQPQHF
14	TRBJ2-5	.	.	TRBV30	TGTGCCTGGAGTCCCGGGTCAGGGTTGGAGACCCAGTACTTC	CAWSPGSGLETQYF
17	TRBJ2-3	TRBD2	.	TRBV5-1	TGCGCCAGCAGCTTGGAGAGGACTAGCGGAAGCACAGATACGCAGTATTTT	CASSLERTSGSTDTQYF
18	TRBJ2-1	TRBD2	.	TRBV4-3	TGCGCCAGCAGCCAAGAACTGGGACTAGCGGGAGGATGGGATGAGCAGTTCTTC	CASSQELGLAGGWDEQFF
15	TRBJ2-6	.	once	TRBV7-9	TGTGCCAGCAGGCCGAACAGGGCTGGGGCCAACGTCCTGACTTTC	CASRPNRAGANVLTF
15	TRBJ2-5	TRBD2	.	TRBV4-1	TGCGCCAGCAGCCAAGATAGGGCGGGAGTGCTGACCCAGTACTTC	CASSQDRAGVLTQYF
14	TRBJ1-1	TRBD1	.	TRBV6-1	TGTGCCAGCAGTGTAAAGCAGGGGGCAACTGAAGCTTTCTTT	CASSVKQGATEAFF
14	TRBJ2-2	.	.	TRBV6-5	TGTGCCAGCAGTACGGGGGTCAACACCGGGGAGCTGTTTTTT	CASSTGVNTGELFF
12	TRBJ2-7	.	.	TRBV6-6	TGTGCCAGCAGTTACTTGCGCGGCGAGCAGTACTTC	CASSYLRGEQYF
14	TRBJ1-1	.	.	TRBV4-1	TGCGCCAGCAGCCAAGTGGGAGTCTCCCCCGGTGCTTTCTTT	CASSQVGVSPGAFF
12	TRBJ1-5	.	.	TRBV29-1	TGCAGCGTTAGGGGTAGCAATCAGCCCCAGCATTTT	CSVRGSNQPQHF